Sequencing of this TCR beta chain was carried out in a study of cytomegalovirus exposure and HLA in healthy donors. Whole-study findings and limits: Many donors shared some public TCRs, even though most TCR sequences were rare. Among TCR beta chains, those listed as cytomegalovirus-associated numbered some 170. Three chains linked to CMV were shown in vitro to be specific for CMV antigens.

This CDR3 comprises 14 residues. The germline V gene has CDR1 MGHRA and CDR2 YSYEKL. Trimming cost V 4 bases and J 2 bases; bases outside gene matches: 1. PCR was performed using 60 Vbeta and 13 Jbeta primers. Profiling relied on immunoSEQ multiplex PCR, and the TCRdb table lists in-frame clones only, not all of them. The sample includes nearly 200,000 clones, about four fifths seen only once; the top ten take 0.075% to 0.1%. To note about this clone: What it recognizes is unknown.

The chain carries TRBV4-1 and TRBJ2-7; TRBD1 agrees at 11 bases. The clonotype was recovered from a boy between 2 and 10 years old in good health and CMV-seronegative. The sample comprised PBMCs. The chain's CDR3 is CASSRGQGAYEQYF. DNA for the CDR3: TGCGCCAGCAGCCGGGGACAGGGGGCCTACGAGCAGTACTTC.